This TCR beta chain was documented in a study of PD-1 blockade in classical Hodgkin lymphoma. Remarks on this clone: Its target is unknown.

Germline assignment: CDR1 GTSNPN and CDR2 SVGIG (reference sequence). The CDR3 covers 13 residues. Trimming left V 0 bases short and J 3 bases short, with 9 bases between. The time point is: cycle 4 day 1 (C4D1), after more than five weeks of nivolumab. All patients relapsed after autologous stem cell transplantation, and brentuximab vedotin exposure varied. Study observations and caveats: Still unresolved is the cause of the repertoire differences, which may be disease activity or prior therapy. CD4+ but not CD8+ TCR diversity rose significantly by C4D1. Patients excluded were those beginning nivolumab under 1 year after ASCT.

Assay: immunoSEQ multiplex PCR; the TCRdb copy retains only in-frame clones and omits some. The sample consists of around 90,000 clones, 78% of them appearing once. The sample consisted of peripheral blood mononuclear cells (PBMCs), taken before the fourth cycle of nivolumab. The rearrangement links TRBV30 to TRBJ2-7, with TRBD1 as a possible D gene (5 bases). The sequence came from a human donor with classical Hodgkin lymphoma. In nucleotides, the CDR3 is TGTGCCTGGAGTGTAAGGGGCCTCTACGAGCAGTACTTC. This sequence encodes CAWSVRGLYEQYF. The full variable domain, completed using reference TRBV30 and TRBJ2-7, is SQTIHQWPATLVQPVGSPLSLECTVEGTSNPNLYWYRQAAGRGLQLLFYSVGIGQISSEVPQNLSASRPQDRQFILSSKKLLLSDSGFYLCAWSVRGLYEQYFGPGTRLTVT.